Listed here is a single TCR beta chain. Its matching antigen is unknown. The data were obtained in a study of T cells in Graves' hyperthyroidism and ophthalmopathy. Notes on the study in general: It was a median approximately 6.9 months before onset that the model predicted ophthalmopathy. The majority of expanded thyroid clonotypes above 0.001 also appeared in blood.

Germline V lookup: CDR1 MNHNS, CDR2 SASEGT. V dropped 10 bases and J dropped 4; count of bases not matched to a gene: 8. This CDR3 is built from 14 residues. The investigators amplified TCR beta CDR3 regions from RNA transcripts. The TCR CDR3 was amplified in a first-round RT-PCR using the HTBI primer set. Via MiXCR, TCRdb re-called the multiplex PCR reads, giving one row per CDR3 protein. The profile shows hundreds of thousands of distinct CDR3 sequences, approximately 18% of them singletons. Uncontrolled infection, other autoimmune disease, pregnancy or lactation disqualified patients from enrolment. 10 ml fresh peripheral blood yielded the PBMCs.

This receptor was identified in a man between 45 and 60 years old with Graves' ophthalmopathy. Sequences were obtained from blood. This chain joins TRBV6-1 and TRBJ2-3; TRBD2 matches at 10 bases. The CDR3 protein is CATGASGSPDTQYF. The CDR3 DNA sequence: TGTGCCACGGGGGCTAGCGGGAGCCCAGATACGCAGTATTTT.